This is a list of T cell receptor beta chains from one sample in a study of T cell responses to AZD1222 COVID-19 vaccine. Generated by immunoSEQ multiplex PCR, the TCRdb table keeps only in-frame clones and is missing some. Counted here are about 180,000 clones, about 91% occurring once; the ten biggest clones make up approximately 10%. Sequences were derived from peripheral blood, sampled 28 days after the second AZD1222 dose. These receptors were taken from an adult who received the AZD1222 COVID-19 vaccine. Both conserved end residues are part of each CDR3. The D gene is left open where the match is weak. The size of a clone is reported for some rows only, either as once, few or many, or as a class for expanded clones.

D gene: TRBD1; clone size: -; V gene: TRBV7-9; J gene: TRBJ1-1; CDR3 protein: CASSFSGGEAFF; CDR3 DNA: TGTGCCAGCAGCTTCTCAGGGGGTGAAGCTTTCTTT
D gene: TRBD1; clone size: once; V gene: TRBV19; J gene: TRBJ1-6; CDR3 protein: CASSTGGDSPLHF; CDR3 DNA: TGTGCCAGTTCGACAGGGGGCGATTCACCCCTCCACTTT
D gene: -; clone size: -; V gene: TRBV5-8; J gene: TRBJ2-5; CDR3 protein: CASSLDGWETQYF; CDR3 DNA: TGTGCCAGCAGCTTGGATGGGTGGGAGACCCAGTACTTC
D gene: -; clone size: -; V gene: TRBV5-3; J gene: TRBJ1-1; CDR3 protein: CARSLDLGVTAGWTEAFF; CDR3 DNA: TGTGCCAGAAGCTTGGACTTGGGGGTGACGGCGGGATGGACTGAAGCTTTCTTT
D gene: TRBD1; clone size: -; V gene: TRBV6-5; J gene: TRBJ2-2; CDR3 protein: CASRRTGNGELFF; CDR3 DNA: TGTGCCAGCCGCCGGACAGGGAACGGGGAGCTGTTTTTT
D gene: -; clone size: -; V gene: TRBV19; J gene: TRBJ1-1; CDR3 protein: CASSERSRSTEAFF; CDR3 DNA: TGTGCCAGTAGTGAAAGGAGCAGGTCCACTGAAGCTTTCTTT
D gene: -; clone size: once; V gene: TRBV20-1; J gene: TRBJ2-2; CDR3 protein: CSASPRNTGELFF; CDR3 DNA: TGCAGTGCTAGTCCCAGAAACACCGGGGAGCTGTTTTTT
D gene: -; clone size: -; V gene: TRBV7-9; J gene: TRBJ1-1; CDR3 protein: CASSHPLRTSEAFF; CDR3 DNA: TGTGCCAGCAGTCACCCCTTAAGGACATCAGAAGCTTTCTTT
D gene: -; clone size: -; V gene: TRBV7-3; J gene: TRBJ2-6; CDR3 protein: CASSSPRAGANVLTF; CDR3 DNA: TGTGCCAGCAGCTCCCCCCGGGCTGGGGCCAACGTCCTGACTTTC
D gene: TRBD1; clone size: -; V gene: TRBV7-2; J gene: TRBJ2-7; CDR3 protein: CASSWRTGGYEQYF; CDR3 DNA: TGTGCCAGCAGCTGGCGGACAGGGGGTTACGAGCAGTACTTC